A single sample gave rise to the 27 T cell receptor beta chains below, sequenced in a study of T cell repertoires in cytomegalovirus infection. TCRdb itself ran the reads through MiXCR, one entry per CDR3 protein. Among under 150,000 distinct CDR3 sequences listed, almost 9% were seen once. Sequencing input: PBMCs. The receptors derive from a human donor in good health (CMV status not recorded). Some clones in this sample may be carry-over from other donors' samples.

A remark on this clonotype: Possible read error: a much larger clone is one base away. The rearrangement uses TRBV5-1 and TRBJ1-6; 8 nucleotides line up with TRBD1. V lost 2 bases, J lost 10 bases, and 11 bases stayed unmatched. Germline-derived CDR1 and CDR2 are SGHRS and YFSETQ. The CDR3 is made up of 16 amino acids. The CDR3 is CASSFAMDRVRSPLHF. Here the CDR3 DNA reads TGCGCCAGCAGCTTTGCGATGGACAGGGTCCGATCACCCCTCCACTTT.

In its sample, this clonotype was seen many times. The rearrangement joins TRBV4-1 to TRBJ1-2; D is possibly TRBD1 (6 bases). This CDR3 is built from 16 residues. The V and J ends lost 0 bases and 6 bases respectively, with 17 bases between them. Germline-derived CDR1 and CDR2 are MGHRA and YSYEKL. The CDR3 DNA reads TGCGCCAGCAGCCAAGATAGGGGAAACAGGGAGAATGGCTACACCTTC. This sequence encodes CASSQDRGNRENGYTF.

This clonotype was counted many times. V gene TRBV19 combines with J gene TRBJ1-6; no clear D. CDR1 and CDR2 from the germline V gene are LNHDA and SQIVND (reference sequence). Between the trimmed V and J ends, which lost 4 bases and 9 bases, there was a span of 10 bases. CDR3 length: 13 residues. CDR3 in amino acids: CASSSGSFSPLHF. The CDR3 DNA follows: TGTGCCAGTAGTAGCGGCAGCTTTTCACCCCTCCACTTT.

This clonotype occurred a few times. The chain is built from TRBV29-1 and TRBJ1-2; D ambiguous. The CDR3 runs 14 residues. The V and J ends lost 5 bases and 2 bases respectively, with 15 bases between them. Germline loops: CDR1 SQVTM, CDR2 ANQGSEA. The CDR3 DNA follows: TGCAGCGTTCCCCTCCTGGGTTTCAACTATGGCTACACCTTC. It specifies CSVPLLGFNYGYTF.

This clonotype came up many times. The J gene is TRBJ2-3, the V gene TRBV7-2, with 8 nucleotides matching TRBD2. The CDR3 is 16 amino acids. The V and J ends lost 2 bases and 0 bases, in that order; junction bases with no gene match: 4. Germline V gene lookup returns CDR1 SGHTA and CDR2 FQGNSA. CDR3 sequence (DNA): TGTGCCAGCAGCTTATCTCCTAGCGGGAGCACAGATACGCAGTATTTT. Translating it yields CASSLSPSGSTDTQYF.

The V call is TRBV2, the J call TRBJ1-2, with TRBD1 as a possible D gene (6 bases). The V gene's germline CDR1 is SNHLY and CDR2 FYNNEI. V was clipped by 9 bases and J by 8 bases, with 13 bases between them. The CDR3 consists of 11 residues. The DNA of the CDR3 is TGTGCCAGTCCTAACAGGGAAGGCTACACCTTC. It yields the protein CASPNREGYTF.

This clonotype occurred many times. This chain uses TRBV28 with TRBJ2-7; TRBD2 matches at 7 bases. The CDR3 has 15 residues. Germline-derived CDR1 and CDR2 are MDHEN and SYDVKM. Unmatched junction bases numbered 12, after V lost 6 bases and J lost 4 bases. CDR3: CASSSPGTTIYEQYF. For the CDR3, the DNA is TGTGCCAGCAGCTCCCCCGGGACTACTATATACGAGCAGTACTTC.

This clonotype was counted many times. V usage is TRBV6-2 or TRBV6-3 and J usage is TRBJ2-3, with a weak D call TRBD2 (6 bases). This CDR3 spans 13 amino acids. CDR1 MNHEY and CDR2 SVGEGT come from the germline V gene. V was pared by 5 bases and J by 2 bases, with 8 bases between. CDR3 residues: CASSRDFTDTQYF. CDR3 nucleotides: TGTGCCAGCAGTCGGGACTTCACAGATACGCAGTATTTT.

This clonotype was seen only a few times. The chain uses TRBV18 and TRBJ2-5; D gene unclear. V shed 1 base and J shed 0 bases, with 6 bases lying between them. The germline V gene has CDR1 KGHSH and CDR2 LQKENI. The CDR3 runs to 14 residues. The CDR3 reads CASSPLADQETQYF. The CDR3 DNA follows: TGTGCCAGCTCACCACTAGCTGACCAAGAGACCCAGTACTTC.

In this sample, this clonotype turned up a few times. The genes are TRBV20-1 and TRBJ1-5; D gene uncertain. This CDR3 has 13 residues. V lost 5 bases to trimming and J lost 8 bases, with 16 bases between them. CDR1 and CDR2 from the germline V gene are DFQATT and SNEGSKA (reference sequence). The CDR3 reads CSARPSRNEPQHF. DNA of the CDR3: TGCAGTGCTCGACCCTCCCGGAACGAGCCCCAGCATTTT.

This clonotype was counted ten times or more. The J gene is TRBJ1-1, the V gene TRBV5-6; D may be TRBD1 (5 bases). The V gene lost 4 bases and the J gene lost 6 bases, with 13 bases spanning the gap. The CDR3 is 13 residues long. The germline V gene has CDR1 SGHDT and CDR2 YYEEEE. CDR3 in amino acids: CASSPTMGAEAFF. In nucleotides, the CDR3 is TGTGCCAGCAGCCCGACCATGGGGGCTGAAGCTTTCTTT.

By share of the sample, this clonotype is medium-sized. V usage is TRBV7-2 and J usage is TRBJ1-2, with unresolved D. Germline-derived CDR1 and CDR2 are SGHTA and FQGNSA. The CDR3 spans 15 residues. V shed 0 bases and J shed 4 bases, with 12 bases lying between them. The CDR3 bases are TGTGCCAGCAGCTTAGCGCTATCGGGTTCCTATGGCTACACCTTC. Its translation: CASSLALSGSYGYTF.

The chain has TRBV20-1 and TRBJ2-7; D gene unclear. CDR1 DFQATT and CDR2 SNEGSKA come from the germline V gene (reference sequence). The CDR3 consists of 15 residues. V was pared by 2 bases and J by 0 bases, with 14 bases between. The CDR3 bases are TGCAGTGCTAGATATGAGCATGGGATCTCCTACGAGCAGTACGTC. Protein product: CSARYEHGISYEQYV.

This clonotype was recorded at least ten times. The genes are TRBV7-3 and TRBJ1-1; no definite D call. This CDR3 is 15 amino acids long. V lost 5 bases, J lost 2 bases, and 15 bases lay in between. CDR1 SGHTA and CDR2 FQGTGA come from the germline V gene. CDR3 residues: CASSPRKSPNTEAFF. The DNA of the CDR3 is TGTGCCAGCAGCCCACGCAAGAGCCCCAACACTGAAGCTTTCTTT.

The table lists this clonotype with many counts. The chain couples TRBV7-2 to TRBJ2-1; 9 bases are a match to TRBD1. The CDR3 is made up of 15 amino acids. V was pared by 5 bases and J by 4 bases, with 6 bases of the junction left unmatched. Germline V CDR1 and CDR2: SGHTA, FQGNSA. The CDR3 DNA sequence: TGTGCCAGCAGCACGGGACAGGGTCCGTACAATGAGCAGTTCTTC. It translates to CASSTGQGPYNEQFF.

In this sample, this clonotype turned up many times. The chain uses TRBV6-1 and TRBJ2-3, with 15 nucleotides matching TRBD2. Germline V CDR1 and CDR2: MNHNS, SASEGT. Trimming cost V 7 bases and J 4 bases; bases outside gene matches: 12. The CDR3 has 18 amino acids. CDR3 region: CASKRPGTSGGRADTQYF. The CDR3 nucleotides are TGTGCCAGCAAACGCCCCGGGACTAGCGGGGGGAGGGCAGATACGCAGTATTTT.

Concerning this clonotype itself: Being one base from a much bigger clone, this may be a read error. The gene calls are TRBV6-6 and TRBJ1-5; D unclear. This CDR3 comprises 13 residues. Trimming removed 4 bases at V and 7 bases at J, with 11 bases between. Germline V gene sequence: CDR1 MNHNY, CDR2 SVGAGI (reference sequence). The CDR3 region has the DNA TGTGCCAGCAGTTGCTCGGTGGGCCAGCCCCAGCATTTT. Encoded protein: CASSCSVGQPQHF.

In this sample, this clonotype turned up many times. The chain recombines TRBV6-5 with TRBJ2-7; the D call may be TRBD1 or TRBD2 (6 bases each). This CDR3 region has 13 residues. Germline CDR1 is MNHEY and CDR2 is SVGAGI. Trimming removed 2 bases from V and 6 bases from J, with 11 bases in between. The CDR3 DNA is TGTGCCAGCAGTTACGGGGGGCCGGGCGAGCAGTACTTC. As protein: CASSYGGPGEQYF.

The chain couples TRBV5-1 to TRBJ1-1; no definite D call. Trimming pared 1 base from V and 5 bases from J, leaving 6 bases between. Germline-derived CDR1 and CDR2 are SGHRS and YFSETQ. The CDR3 runs to 12 residues. CDR3: CASSLSGTEAFF. CDR3 nucleotide sequence: TGCGCCAGCAGCTTGTCCGGGACTGAAGCTTTCTTT.

Ten or more counts support this clonotype. The genes are TRBV6-6 and TRBJ1-1; D unclear. Germline CDR1 and CDR2: MNHNY and SVGAGI (reference sequence). The CDR3 length is 14 residues. Trimming stripped 0 bases from V and 1 base from J, with 6 bases between. CDR3 bases: TGTGCCAGCAGTTACTCACAAGGGAACACTGAAGCTTTCTTT. Translated, it gives CASSYSQGNTEAFF.

About this clonotype: This may arise from a read error, as a much more abundant clone is one base away. The chain carries TRBV4-1 and TRBJ1-1; D unclear. This CDR3 region has 13 residues. Germline V lookup: CDR1 MGHRA, CDR2 YSYEKL. CDR3 residues: CASSQDTAGETFF. DNA of the CDR3: TGTGCCAGCAGCCAAGATACGGCGGGTGAAACTTTCTTT.

This clonotype was observed many times. The chain combines TRBV20-1 with TRBJ1-2; D remains ambiguous. Trimming left V 0 bases short and J 5 bases short, with 10 bases between. The CDR3 is 13 residues long. Germline V gene lookup returns CDR1 DFQATT and CDR2 SNEGSKA (reference sequence). CDR3 loop: CSARDRRIYGYTF. The CDR3, as DNA: TGCAGTGCTAGAGATAGACGGATTTATGGCTACACCTTC.

By share, this clonotype counts as medium-sized. The rearrangement links TRBV6-1 to TRBJ1-5; D unclear. V gave up 3 bases and J gave up 0 bases, with 6 bases separating them. The CDR3 runs 14 residues. Germline-derived CDR1 and CDR2 are MNHNS and SASEGT. The CDR3 DNA sequence: TGTGCCAGCAGTGACCTTTATAGCAATCAGCCCCAGCATTTT. It encodes CASSDLYSNQPQHF.

The chain recombines TRBV23-1 with TRBJ1-3; maybe TRBD1 (6 bases). TRBV23-1 is an ORF; its function is uncertain. The V end lost 2 bases, the J end lost 8 bases, and 22 bases lay between the germline ends. CDR3 size: 17 residues. The CDR3 region is CASSQVQGVVGADTIYF. CDR3 DNA sequence: TGCGCCAGCAGTCAAGTACAGGGCGTAGTGGGCGCAGACACCATATATTTT.

Many counts were recorded for this clonotype. The chain links TRBV7-2 to TRBJ2-3; D unclear. V was pared by 5 bases and J by 4 bases, with 7 bases between. The CDR3 contains 12 residues. Germline V gene data show CDR1 as SGHTA and CDR2 as FQGNSA. DNA of the CDR3: TGTGCCAGCAGCCCCGGCCCAGATACGCAGTATTTT. It specifies CASSPGPDTQYF.

This clonotype has at least ten counts. The chain links TRBV7-2 to TRBJ2-1; tentatively, D is TRBD1 or TRBD2 (5 bases each). V lost 1 base, J lost 8 bases, and 9 bases lay in between. Germline assignment: CDR1 SGHTA and CDR2 FQGNSA. The CDR3 has 13 residues. CDR3 sequence (DNA): TGTGCCAGCAGCTTAGAATCGGGGCATGAGCAGTTCTTC. It translates to CASSLESGHEQFF.

A few counts support this clonotype. The gene calls are TRBV5-4 and TRBJ2-5, with TRBD2 matching 8 bases. Germline CDR1 is SGHNT and CDR2 is YYREEE (reference sequence). There are 14 residues in the CDR3. After removal of 5 bases from V and 5 bases from J, the junction contained 8 bases not matched to a gene. CDR3 loop: CASRIAGPEETQYF. The CDR3 DNA follows: TGTGCCAGCAGGATAGCGGGGCCCGAGGAGACCCAGTACTTC. The full variable domain, its missing parts supplied by reference TRBV5-4 and TRBJ2-5, is ETGVTQSPTHLIKTRGQQVTLRCSSQSGHNTVSWYQQALGQGPQFIFQYYREEENGRGNFPPRFSGLQFPNYSSELNVNALELDDSALYLCASRIAGPEETQYFGPGTRLLVL.